One and the same sample provided the 10 T cell receptor beta chains below, sequenced in a study of read filtering for tumor transcriptome and immune sequencing. The library was built from roughly 400 ng RNA with molecular barcoded adaptors for alpha/delta and beta/gamma chains. Each CDR3 protein is one row after TCRdb ran MiXCR on the reads. The sample yields tens of thousands of distinct CDR3 sequences, approximately 15% seen once. The material sequenced was a population of CD138-negative cells sorted from bone marrow. The receptors here all came from a donor aged 40 or older with multiple myeloma.

This clonotype was detected ten times or more. The V call is TRBV4-1, the J call TRBJ2-1; D could derive from TRBD1 or TRBD2 (5 bases each). Germline CDR1 and CDR2: MGHRA and YSYEKL. V was trimmed by 5 bases and J by 2 bases, leaving 16 bases between them. CDR3 length: 16 residues. In DNA, the CDR3 is TGCGCCAGCAGCGAGACCGGGACCCCGCCCTACAATGAGCAGTTCTTC. The encoded protein is CASSETGTPPYNEQFF.

The table lists this clonotype with many counts. This rearrangement joins TRBV12-3 or TRBV12-4 to TRBJ2-1, with a weak D call TRBD1 (5 bases). The V end lost 3 bases, the J end lost 2 bases, and 8 bases lay between the germline ends. The CDR3 runs 14 residues. The CDR3 is CASSFTRAYNEQFF. The CDR3 DNA is TGTGCCAGCAGTTTCACCAGGGCCTACAATGAGCAGTTCTTC.

This clonotype has at least ten counts. J is TRBJ2-7 and V is TRBV20-1, with 11 bases lining up with TRBD1. This CDR3 region has 13 residues. Germline V gene sequence: CDR1 DFQATT, CDR2 SNEGSKA (reference sequence). The V gene end was trimmed by 7 bases and the J gene end by 3 bases; junction bases not matched to a gene: 5. CDR3 in amino acids: CSVTGTGGYEQYF. The CDR3 DNA is TGCAGTGTCACCGGGACAGGGGGCTACGAGCAGTACTTC.

A remark on this clonotype: Relative to the germline gene, one junction end is altered; a read error may explain this. This chain uses TRBV9 with TRBJ2-1; TRBD2 matches at 7 bases. The CDR3 is made up of 14 amino acids. Germline CDR1 reads SGDLS; CDR2 reads YYNGEE. The CDR3, as DNA: TGTGCCAGCCGCGTAGTAGGGACTACGCCTGAGCAGTTCTTC. It is translated as CASRVVGTTPEQFF. Based on the CDR3 plus reference TRBV9 and TRBJ2-1, the full variable domain is DSGVTQTPKHLITATGQRVTLRCSPRSGDLSVYWYQQSLDQGLQFLIQYYNGEERAKGNILERFSAQQFPDLHSELNLSSLELGDSALYFCASRVVGTTPEQFFGPGTRLTVL.

This clonotype came up many times. J is TRBJ2-2 and V is TRBV29-1; weak D call: TRBD1 (5 bases). Between the trimmed V and J ends, which lost 4 bases and 1 base, there was a span of 7 bases. The CDR3 is 13 amino acids. In germline, CDR1 is SQVTM, CDR2 ANQGSEA. The CDR3 is CSVGGRNTGELFF. The CDR3 region has the DNA TGCAGCGTTGGGGGCAGGAACACCGGGGAGCTGTTTTTT.

This clonotype came up many times. The chain carries TRBV6-1 and TRBJ1-1, with 7 positions matching TRBD1. The germline V gene has CDR1 MNHNS and CDR2 SASEGT. V gave up 8 bases and J gave up 1 base; unmatched junction bases: 13. This CDR3 is built from 16 residues. CDR3 sequence: CASRRDSIRTNTEAFF. The CDR3 DNA is TGTGCCAGCCGAAGGGACAGTATTAGAACGAACACTGAAGCTTTCTTT.

Regarding this clonotype: Its ends do not fully match the called genes, so a read error is possible. The V and J genes are TRBV28 and TRBJ2-2; 15 bases line up with TRBD2. There are 18 residues in the CDR3. Germline V lookup: CDR1 MDHEN, CDR2 SYDVKM. CDR3: CASCFIPGLAGGTGEPFF. The CDR3 region has the DNA TGTGCCAGCTGTTTCATCCCGGGACTAGCGGGAGGTACCGGGGAGCCGTTTTTT.

This clonotype was observed at least ten times. The rearrangement joins TRBV10-3 to TRBJ2-7; no reliable D call. V was shortened by 2 bases and J by 5 bases, with 10 bases between the two germline ends. Germline lookup yields CDR1 ENHRY and CDR2 SYGVKD. This CDR3 region has 13 residues. This CDR3 reads CAISELGSDEQYF. DNA of the CDR3: TGTGCCATCAGTGAGCTGGGGTCGGACGAGCAGTACTTC.

This clonotype was picked up many times. This chain joins TRBV20-1 and TRBJ2-5; TRBD1 aligns across 8 bases. V gave up 6 bases and J gave up 2 bases; unmatched junction bases: 8. The V gene's germline CDR1 is DFQATT and CDR2 SNEGSKA (reference sequence). The CDR3 is made up of 14 amino acids. The CDR3 sequence: CSAIPGQAQETQYF. CDR3 coding DNA: TGCAGTGCCATTCCGGGACAGGCTCAAGAGACCCAGTACTTC.

Comment on this clonotype: A read error may be the cause here, since a much bigger clone is one base away. This chain connects TRBV27 to TRBJ2-7, with 14 bases identical to TRBD2. The CDR3 is made up of 15 amino acids. CDR1 is MNHEY, CDR2 SMNVEV, per germline (reference sequence). As DNA, the CDR3 is TGTGCCGGCAGCCCCGGGACTAGCGGGAGAACCGAGCAGTACTTC. Residues: CAGSPGTSGRTEQYF.